The 9 T cell receptor beta chains in this list originate from one sample, sequenced in a study of T cells in localized non-small cell lung cancer. The assay was immunoSEQ multiplex PCR, and TCRdb's table has in-frame clones only and misses some. The sample has 25,000 to 35,000 clones, roughly nine tenths seen once. The sequences come from peripheral blood, collected before any cancer treatment. These receptors came from a woman between 35 and 70 years old with stage I lung adenocarcinoma.

The chain carries TRBV7-2 and TRBJ2-2; D possibly corresponds to TRBD1 (5 bases). The CDR3 totals 15 residues. V was shortened by 2 bases and J by 2 bases, with 9 bases between the two germline ends. The germline V gene has CDR1 SGHTA and CDR2 FQGNSA. The CDR3 loop is CASSLSRTNTGELFF. The CDR3 DNA is TGTGCCAGCAGCTTATCCAGGACAAACACCGGGGAGCTGTTTTTT.

V gene TRBV6-5 combines with J gene TRBJ1-2; 7 nucleotides match TRBD1. The J segment lost 4 bases and the V segment lost 2 bases, leaving 1 base of the junction unmatched. The CDR3 consists of 13 residues. CDR1 is MNHEY and CDR2 is SVGAGI in the germline V gene. In nucleotides, the CDR3 is TGTGCCAGCAGTTACGACAGGGCCTATGGCTACACCTTC. It is translated as CASSYDRAYGYTF.

The rearrangement uses TRBV29-1 and TRBJ2-2; tentatively, D is TRBD2 (5 bases). CDR1 is SQVTM, CDR2 ANQGSEA, per germline. V gave up 4 bases and J gave up 2 bases, with 14 bases separating them. This CDR3 spans 15 amino acids. This chain's CDR3 is CSVARGRFNTGELFF. The CDR3 DNA is TGCAGCGTTGCTAGAGGGCGGTTCAACACCGGGGAGCTGTTTTTT.

V usage is TRBV5-1 and J usage is TRBJ1-2, with 8 bases that match TRBD1. Germline CDR1 reads SGHRS; CDR2 reads YFSETQ. The CDR3 loop spans 17 amino acids. The junction had 11 bases not matched to a gene; V was cut back by 4 bases and J by 0 bases. The CDR3 is CASSLGQGGYTNYGYTF. For the CDR3, the DNA is TGCGCCAGCAGCCTCGGACAGGGAGGATATACTAACTATGGCTACACCTTC.

This rearrangement joins TRBV5-1 to TRBJ1-4; perhaps TRBD1 as D (5 bases). V was clipped by 0 bases and J by 8 bases, with 11 bases between them. The CDR3 length is 14 residues. CDR1 is SGHRS and CDR2 is YFSETQ in the germline V gene. In nucleotides, the CDR3 is TGCGCCAGCAGCTTGGGAGGGACGGGGGAAAAACTGTTTTTT. Protein: CASSLGGTGEKLFF.

The chain joins TRBV10-2 to TRBJ2-1; D is unresolved. V was pared by 8 bases and J by 2 bases, with 13 bases between. This CDR3 contains 14 residues. In germline, CDR1 is WSHSY, CDR2 SAAADI. CDR3 amino acids: CASSTLGTYNEQFF. Written as DNA, the CDR3 is TGCGCCAGCTCCACCTTGGGGACCTACAATGAGCAGTTCTTC.

CDR3 sequence: CAISGTSGGTADTQYF. CDR3 in DNA: TGTGCCATCAGTGGGACTAGCGGGGGTACGGCAGATACGCAGTATTTT. The chain has TRBV10-3 and TRBJ2-3, with TRBD2 matching 13 bases. Per germline, CDR1 ENHRY and CDR2 SYGVKD. V lost 4 bases, J lost 4 bases, and 5 bases stayed unmatched. There are 16 residues in the CDR3.

CDR3 DNA sequence: TGCAGCGTCGAGCCCCAGGGGGGCCAAGAGACCCAGTACTTC. Its translation: CSVEPQGGQETQYF. The chain carries TRBV29-1 and TRBJ2-5, with D possibly being TRBD1 (7 bases). CDR3 length: 14 residues. Trimming stripped 6 bases from V and 1 base from J, with 15 bases between. The V gene's germline CDR1 is SQVTM and CDR2 ANQGSEA.

The chain is built from TRBV15 and TRBJ2-1; D tentatively reads TRBD1 or TRBD2 (5 bases each). The germline V and J ends were trimmed by 6 bases and 13 bases, with 13 bases remaining between them. The CDR3 has 11 amino acids. Germline CDR1 and CDR2: LNHNV and YYDKDF (reference sequence). The CDR3, as DNA: TGTGCCACCAGGGCCGACGGGGCCCAGTTCTTC. Its protein product is CATRADGAQFF.